The rows below give T cell receptor beta chains drawn from one sample of a study of blood T cells in healthy people across ages. TCRdb reprocessed the 5' RACE reads via MiXCR and lists one record per CDR3 protein. The table includes under 800,000 distinct CDR3 sequences, roughly 20% detected once. The sequenced sample was blood. All receptors derive from a man aged 65 to 79 in good health. CDR3s include the opening cysteine and the closing phenylalanine or tryptophan. The D gene is left open where the match is weak. Clone size is shown for a subset of rows, as once, few, many or a class of expanded clone.

TGTGCCAGCAGCCAACAACGCTCAAACAGGGGATTGAACACTGAAGCTTTCTTT | CASSQQRSNRGLNTEAFF | TRBD1 | TRBV14 | few | TRBJ1-1 | 18
TGCAGTGCTAGAGCCCATAGCGGGAGGGCCGATGAGCAGTTCTTC | CSARAHSGRADEQFF | TRBD2 | TRBV20-1 | - | TRBJ2-1 | 15
TGCGCCTGCTCGACCTCCTCAGGGGATCGAGAGACCCAGTACTTC | CACSTSSGDRETQYF | - | TRBV5-1 | - | TRBJ2-5 | 15
TGTGCCAGCAGCCCTGGGACACCAGGGGGTAATGAAAAACTGTTTTTT | CASSPGTPGGNEKLFF | TRBD1 | TRBV3-1 | few | TRBJ1-4 | 16
TGTGCCAGCAGTTTAGCCAGGGATGAGCAGTTCTTC | CASSLARDEQFF | - | TRBV28 | - | TRBJ2-1 | 12
TGTGCCAGCAGTTTGGTCGGCAGGGGGTCCTCTAACTATGGCTACACCTTC | CASSLVGRGSSNYGYTF | TRBD1 | TRBV28 | - | TRBJ1-2 | 17
TGCAGTGCTAGTCGGGCCCGGTGGGATGAGCAGTTCTTC | CSASRARWDEQFF | - | TRBV20-1 | few | TRBJ2-1 | 13
TGTGCCAGCAGCTTAGGAGCCGGGACAGGGATCCGAGAGACCCAGTACTTC | CASSLGAGTGIRETQYF | TRBD1 | TRBV7-6 | few | TRBJ2-5 | 17
TGCAGTGCTACTAAATACAATGAGCAGTTCTTC | CSATKYNEQFF | - | TRBV20-1 | - | TRBJ2-1 | 11
TGTGCCAGCAGCTTAGGGGACAGCCACTCCTACGAGCAGTACTTC | CASSLGDSHSYEQYF | - | TRBV13 | few | TRBJ2-7 | 15
TGTGCCATCAGTGAGAGGGGAAACATTCAGTACTTC | CAISERGNIQYF | - | TRBV10-3 | few | TRBJ2-4 | 12
TGCGCCAGCAGTTACGGACAGGGTGATAATTCACCCCTCCACTTT | CASSYGQGDNSPLHF | TRBD1 | TRBV5-1 | few | TRBJ1-6 | 15
TGCGCCAGCAGCTATACAGGGGCCTCAAATGAAAAACTGTTTTTT | CASSYTGASNEKLFF | TRBD1 | TRBV5-1 | - | TRBJ1-4 | 15
TGTGCCAGCAGCGACCTACTCCCTGAGCAGTTCTTC | CASSDLLPEQFF | - | TRBV7-2 | - | TRBJ2-1 | 12
TGTGCCAGCAGTTATGGTCAAGCCAAAAACATTCAGTACTTC | CASSYGQAKNIQYF | - | TRBV6-6 | - | TRBJ2-4 | 14
TGTGCCAGCAGTTATAACAGGGGAGGCTACGAGCAGTACTTC | CASSYNRGGYEQYF | - | TRBV6-1 | - | TRBJ2-7 | 14
TGTGCCAGCAGCATAGGACTAGCGTTGCAAGAGACCCAGTACTTC | CASSIGLALQETQYF | TRBD2 | TRBV9 | - | TRBJ2-5 | 15
TGTGCCATCAGTGAGCCGGGACAGGGGGCCGGTGAAAAACTGTTTTTT | CAISEPGQGAGEKLFF | TRBD1 | TRBV10-3 | many | TRBJ1-4 | 16
TGCGCCAGCAGCCCCAACCCTACAGGGGGAGAGACCCAGTACTTC | CASSPNPTGGETQYF | TRBD1 | TRBV5-1 | many | TRBJ2-5 | 15
TGTGCCAGCAGTGCGTCGTGGTTGGGTGAAAAACTGTTTTTT | CASSASWLGEKLFF | - | TRBV25-1 | few | TRBJ1-4 | 14
TGTGCCAGCAGTTTAGGGGCTAGCGGGATTTACAATGAGCAGTTCTTC | CASSLGASGIYNEQFF | TRBD2 | TRBV12-3/TRBV12-4 | - | TRBJ2-1 | 16
TGTGCCAGCATCACCGGACTAGCGCAGAACACCGGGGAGCTGTTTTTT | CASITGLAQNTGELFF | TRBD2 | TRBV12-3/TRBV12-4 | few | TRBJ2-2 | 16
TGTGCCAGCAGCGTAGGATTGGCTGTCGGGAACATTCAGTACTTC | CASSVGLAVGNIQYF | - | TRBV9 | - | TRBJ2-4 | 15
TGTGCCAGCAGGCAGGACAGGGGAACTAATGAAAAACTGTTTTTT | CASRQDRGTNEKLFF | TRBD1 | TRBV6-6 | few | TRBJ1-4 | 15
TGCAGTGTCTCGGGACTAGCTTCTTACGAGCAGTACTTC | CSVSGLASYEQYF | TRBD2 | TRBV20-1 | - | TRBJ2-7 | 13
TGTGCCAGCAGTTCGACTAGCGGCCCAACGGTGGGCCAGTACTTC | CASSSTSGPTVGQYF | TRBD2 | TRBV6-2/TRBV6-3 | - | TRBJ2-5 | 15
TGCAGTGCTAGTTCAGCGGGCGCGAGCTCCTACAATGAGCAGTTCTTC | CSASSAGASSYNEQFF | - | TRBV20-1 | - | TRBJ2-1 | 16
TGTGCCACCAGTGACCAGGGGCAGGGCATTCAGTACTTC | CATSDQGQGIQYF | - | TRBV24-1 | - | TRBJ2-4 | 13
TGCAGTGCTAGAGGCTCCCAGTCCCCGAGGGGGTCACCCCTCCACTTT | CSARGSQSPRGSPLHF | - | TRBV20-1 | - | TRBJ1-6 | 16
TGCAGTGCACCGCCTACTAGCGGGAGTAACTCTGGGGCCAACGTCCTGACTTTC | CSAPPTSGSNSGANVLTF | TRBD2 | TRBV20-1 | - | TRBJ2-6 | 18
TGTGCCAGCAGCCGCTTCGGGCCCAACTCTGGGGCCAACGTCCTGACTTTC | CASSRFGPNSGANVLTF | - | TRBV7-2 | - | TRBJ2-6 | 17
TGCGCCAGCAGCGAAAAACAGGGTAACGGTGGCTACGCCTTC | CASSEKQGNGGYAF | - | TRBV5-1 | few | TRBJ1-2 | 14
TGTGCCAGCAGTGACCTAGGAGCGGGAGAATACAATGAGCAGTTCTTC | CASSDLGAGEYNEQFF | TRBD2 | TRBV25-1 | few | TRBJ2-1 | 16
TGTGCCAGCTCACCTCAGGGGGCTAAAGAGACCCAGTACTTC | CASSPQGAKETQYF | TRBD1 | TRBV18 | - | TRBJ2-5 | 14
TGTGCCAGCAGTATCGGACAGAAAGAGACCCAGTACTTC | CASSIGQKETQYF | - | TRBV12-3/TRBV12-4 | many | TRBJ2-5 | 13
TGTGCCAGCACCGAAAGGACAGGGCCCACGGGGGAGCTGTTTTTT | CASTERTGPTGELFF | TRBD1 | TRBV6-2/TRBV6-3 | - | TRBJ2-2 | 15
TGCAGTGCTAGAGATCTTAGGCCCTCCTACAATGAGCAGTTCTTC | CSARDLRPSYNEQFF | - | TRBV20-1 | - | TRBJ2-1 | 15
TGTGCCAGCAGTTTGGCGGACAGGGCTCACTATGGCTACACCTTC | CASSLADRAHYGYTF | TRBD1 | TRBV12-3/TRBV12-4 | few | TRBJ1-2 | 15
TGTGCCAGCAGTGGAGGGACTAGCAGTTCTTTCTACAATGAGCAGTTCTTC | CASSGGTSSSFYNEQFF | TRBD2 | TRBV12-3/TRBV12-4 | - | TRBJ2-1 | 17
TGTGCCAGCAGCCTACACCCCAGCACAGATACGCAGTATTTT | CASSLHPSTDTQYF | - | TRBV7-8 | few | TRBJ2-3 | 14
TGTGCCAGCAGCCATCGCCAGTTAAGGGAGACCCAGTACTTC | CASSHRQLRETQYF | - | TRBV3-1 | few | TRBJ2-5 | 14
TGTGCCAGCAGCAGTATCTATCCAGGAGATGAAGGAGCCAAAAACATTCAGTGCTTC | CASSSIYPGDEGAKNIQCF | - | TRBV21-1 | - | TRBJ2-4 | 19
TGCAGTGCCACCGGGACAGGGAACGGTCAGCCCCAGCATTTT | CSATGTGNGQPQHF | TRBD1 | TRBV20-1 | - | TRBJ1-5 | 14
TGTGCCAGCAGCGGCCTTCCGGACAGGGGAAATGAGCAGTTCTTC | CASSGLPDRGNEQFF | TRBD1 | TRBV9 | - | TRBJ2-1 | 15
TGTGCCAGCAGCCCCCGGGCCGCCACCGGGGAGCTGTTTTTT | CASSPRAATGELFF | - | TRBV9 | many | TRBJ2-2 | 14
TGTGTGGCGGGACAGCCAACTAATGAAAAACTGTTTTTT | CVAGQPTNEKLFF | TRBD1 | TRBV28 | - | TRBJ1-4 | 13
TGTGCCAGCAGTACCAGGGGCTCTGGCTACACCTTC | CASSTRGSGYTF | - | TRBV6-5 | few | TRBJ1-2 | 12
TGTGCCAGCAGATCGACAGGGGTCAGGGGGGAGCTGTTTTTT | CASRSTGVRGELFF | TRBD1 | TRBV6-5 | few | TRBJ2-2 | 14
TGTGCCAGCTCACTGAACAGGGGCAGCAAAGATACGCAGTATTTT | CASSLNRGSKDTQYF | TRBD1 | TRBV18 | - | TRBJ2-3 | 15
TGTGCCAGCAGCTTAGGAGGGCCAGGGAGGGAACAAGAGACCCAGTACTTC | CASSLGGPGREQETQYF | TRBD2 | TRBV11-2 | many | TRBJ2-5 | 17
TGCGCCAGCAGCTTGGGCTCTAGCGCCGACAAGCAGTTCTTC | CASSLGSSADKQFF | - | TRBV5-1 | many | TRBJ2-1 | 14